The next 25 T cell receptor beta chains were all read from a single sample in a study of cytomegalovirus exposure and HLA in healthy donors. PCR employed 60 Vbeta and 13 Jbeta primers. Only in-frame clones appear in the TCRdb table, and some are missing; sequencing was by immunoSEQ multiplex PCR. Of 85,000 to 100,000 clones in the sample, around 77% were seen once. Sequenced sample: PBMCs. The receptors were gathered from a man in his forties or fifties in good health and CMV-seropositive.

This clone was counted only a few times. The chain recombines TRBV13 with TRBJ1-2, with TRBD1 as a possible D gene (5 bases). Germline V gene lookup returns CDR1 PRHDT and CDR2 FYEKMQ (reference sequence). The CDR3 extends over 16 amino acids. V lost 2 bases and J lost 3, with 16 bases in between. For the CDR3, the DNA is TGTGCCAGCAGCTTACGTCAGGGAAGGGCCGACTATGGCTACACCTTC. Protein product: CASSLRQGRADYGYTF. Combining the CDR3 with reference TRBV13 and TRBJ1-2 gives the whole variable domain AAGVIQSPRHLIKEKRETATLKCYPIPRHDTVYWYQQGPGQDPQFLISFYEKMQSDKGSIPDRFSAQQFSDYHSELNMSSLELGDSALYFCASSLRQGRADYGYTFGSGTRLTVV.

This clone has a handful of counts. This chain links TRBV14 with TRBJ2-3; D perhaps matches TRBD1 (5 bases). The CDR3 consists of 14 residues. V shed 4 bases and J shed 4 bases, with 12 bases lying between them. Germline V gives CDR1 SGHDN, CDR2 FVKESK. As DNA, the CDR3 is TGTGCCAGCAGCCTCGGCAGGGTGTCAGATACGCAGTATTTT. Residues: CASSLGRVSDTQYF.

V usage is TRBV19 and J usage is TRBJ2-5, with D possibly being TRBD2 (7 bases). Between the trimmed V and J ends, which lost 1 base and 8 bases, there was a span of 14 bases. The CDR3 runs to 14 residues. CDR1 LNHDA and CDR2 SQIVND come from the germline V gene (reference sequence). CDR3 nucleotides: TGTGCCAGTAGTATAGGGGGGGCGGGAGACACCCAGTACTTC. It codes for CASSIGGAGDTQYF.

The CDR3 nucleotides read TGTGCCAGCAGTTTACCCACCCCGAGACAGGGCTTCACCGAAATGGCCGGGGAGCTGTTTTTT. Translated: CASSLPTPRQGFTEMAGELFF. The chain links TRBV27 to TRBJ2-2, with 7 bases aligning to TRBD1. The CDR3 is 21 residues long. With 2 bases clipped from V and 6 bases from J, the junction kept 24 bases outside the gene matches. Germline CDR1 reads MNHEY; CDR2 reads SMNVEV (reference sequence).

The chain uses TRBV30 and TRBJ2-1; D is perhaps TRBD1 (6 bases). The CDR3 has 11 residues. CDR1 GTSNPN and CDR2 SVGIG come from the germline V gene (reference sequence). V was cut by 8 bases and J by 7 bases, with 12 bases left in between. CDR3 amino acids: CATEQGNEQFF. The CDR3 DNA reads TGTGCCACCGAACAGGGTAATGAGCAGTTCTTC.

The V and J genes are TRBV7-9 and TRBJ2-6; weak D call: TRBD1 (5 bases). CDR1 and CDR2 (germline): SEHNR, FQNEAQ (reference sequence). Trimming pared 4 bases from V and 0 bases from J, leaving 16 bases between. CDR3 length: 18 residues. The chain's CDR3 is CASSSTELTSSGANVLTF. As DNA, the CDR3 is TGTGCCAGCAGCTCGACAGAGCTAACATCCTCTGGGGCCAACGTCCTGACTTTC.

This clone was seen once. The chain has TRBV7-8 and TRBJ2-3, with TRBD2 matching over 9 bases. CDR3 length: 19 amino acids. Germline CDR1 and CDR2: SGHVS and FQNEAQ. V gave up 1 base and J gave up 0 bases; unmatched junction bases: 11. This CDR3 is CASSLVSSGGSISTDTQYF. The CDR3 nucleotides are TGTGCCAGCAGCTTAGTATCCAGCGGGGGGTCCATTAGCACAGATACGCAGTATTTT.

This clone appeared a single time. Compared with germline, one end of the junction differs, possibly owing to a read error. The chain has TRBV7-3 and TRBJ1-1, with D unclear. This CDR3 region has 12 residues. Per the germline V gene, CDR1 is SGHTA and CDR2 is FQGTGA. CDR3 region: CSSAGVATEAFF. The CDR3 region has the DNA TGTTCCAGCGCCGGGGTGGCCACTGAAGCTTTCTTT.

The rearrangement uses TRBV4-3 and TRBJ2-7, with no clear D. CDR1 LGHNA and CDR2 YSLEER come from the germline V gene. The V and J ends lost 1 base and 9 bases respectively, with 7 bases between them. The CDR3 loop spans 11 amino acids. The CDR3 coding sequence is TGCGCCAGCAGCCAAGGGTCGGGGCAGTACTTC. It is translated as CASSQGSGQYF.

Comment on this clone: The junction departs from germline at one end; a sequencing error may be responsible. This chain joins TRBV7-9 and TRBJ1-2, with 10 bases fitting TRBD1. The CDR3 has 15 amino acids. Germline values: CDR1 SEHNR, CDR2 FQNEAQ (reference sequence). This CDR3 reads CASSPRTGGNYGYPF. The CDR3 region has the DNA TGTGCCAGCAGCCCACGGACAGGGGGAAACTATGGCTACCCCTTC.

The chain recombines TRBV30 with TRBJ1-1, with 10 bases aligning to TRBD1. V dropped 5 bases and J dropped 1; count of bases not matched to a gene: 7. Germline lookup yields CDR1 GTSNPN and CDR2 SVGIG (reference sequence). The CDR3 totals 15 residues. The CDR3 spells CAWVPGTGANTEAFF. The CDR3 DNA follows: TGTGCCTGGGTTCCCGGGACAGGGGCGAACACTGAAGCTTTCTTT.

The CDR3 reads CASRNRVFSYGYTF. The CDR3 DNA reads as TGCGCCAGCAGAAACAGGGTGTTTTCCTATGGCTACACCTTC. The rearrangement joins TRBV23-1 to TRBJ1-2; TRBD1 is a possible D gene (6 bases). TRBV23-1 qualifies as an ORF whose function is uncertain. The ends were cut back, 6 bases at V and 4 bases at J, with 15 bases in the middle. This CDR3 spans 14 amino acids.

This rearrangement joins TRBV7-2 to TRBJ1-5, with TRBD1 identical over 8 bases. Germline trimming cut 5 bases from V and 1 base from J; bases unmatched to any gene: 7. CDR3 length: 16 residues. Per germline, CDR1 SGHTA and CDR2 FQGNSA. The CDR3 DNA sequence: TGTGCCAGCAGCCCTGGGGGACAGGTCAGCAATCAGCCCCAGCATTTT. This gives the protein CASSPGGQVSNQPQHF. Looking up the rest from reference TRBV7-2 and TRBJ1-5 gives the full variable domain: GAGVSQSPSNKVTEKGKDVELRCDPISGHTALYWYRQSLGQGLEFLIYFQGNSAPDKSGLPSDRFSAERTGGSVSTLTIQRTQQEDSAVYLCASSPGGQVSNQPQHFGDGTRLSIL.

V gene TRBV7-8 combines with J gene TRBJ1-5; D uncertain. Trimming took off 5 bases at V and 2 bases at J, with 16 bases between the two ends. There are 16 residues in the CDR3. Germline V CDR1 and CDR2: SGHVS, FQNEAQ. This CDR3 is CASSKLGVEGNQPQHF. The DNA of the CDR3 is TGTGCCAGCAGCAAACTCGGGGTTGAGGGCAATCAGCCCCAGCATTTT.

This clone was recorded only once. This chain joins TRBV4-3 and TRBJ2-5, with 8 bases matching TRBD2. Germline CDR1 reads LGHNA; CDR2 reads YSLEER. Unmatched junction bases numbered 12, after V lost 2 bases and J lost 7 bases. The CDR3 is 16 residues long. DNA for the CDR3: TGCGCCAGCAGCCAATTTGGGGCGGGGGGCCCCGGGACCCAGTACTTC. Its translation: CASSQFGAGGPGTQYF.

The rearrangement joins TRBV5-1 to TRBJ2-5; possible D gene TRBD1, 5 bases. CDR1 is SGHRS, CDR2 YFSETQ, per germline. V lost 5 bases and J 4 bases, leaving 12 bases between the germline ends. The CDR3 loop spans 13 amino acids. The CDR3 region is CASSGALAETQYF. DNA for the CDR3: TGCGCCAGCAGTGGGGCCCTGGCAGAGACCCAGTACTTC.

CDR3 sequence: CATSRDLQNTEAFF. CDR3 DNA: TGTGCCACCAGCAGAGACTTACAGAACACTGAAGCTTTCTTT. The rearrangement uses TRBV15 and TRBJ1-1; unclear D gene. This CDR3 is 14 amino acids long. V lost 0 bases to trimming and J lost 1 base, with 6 bases between them. In germline, CDR1 is LNHNV, CDR2 YYDKDF (reference sequence).

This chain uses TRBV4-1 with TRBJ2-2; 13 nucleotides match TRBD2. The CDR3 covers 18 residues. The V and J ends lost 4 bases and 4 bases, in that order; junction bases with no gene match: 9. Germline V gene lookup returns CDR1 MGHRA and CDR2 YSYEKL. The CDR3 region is CASSRFSGTSGVTGELFF. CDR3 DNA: TGCGCCAGCAGCCGATTCTCCGGGACTAGCGGGGTCACCGGGGAGCTGTTTTTT.

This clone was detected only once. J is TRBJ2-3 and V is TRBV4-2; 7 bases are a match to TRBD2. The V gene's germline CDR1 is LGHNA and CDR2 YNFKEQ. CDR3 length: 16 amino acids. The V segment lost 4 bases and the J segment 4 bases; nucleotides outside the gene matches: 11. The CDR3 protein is CASSPTGGSWADTQYF. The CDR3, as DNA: TGTGCCAGCAGCCCAACCGGGGGGAGCTGGGCAGATACGCAGTATTTT.

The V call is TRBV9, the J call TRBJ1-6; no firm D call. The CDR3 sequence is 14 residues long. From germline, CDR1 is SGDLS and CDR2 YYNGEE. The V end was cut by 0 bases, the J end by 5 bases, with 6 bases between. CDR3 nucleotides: TGTGCCAGCAGCGTAGCACAGAATAATTCACCCCTCCACTTT. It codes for CASSVAQNNSPLHF.

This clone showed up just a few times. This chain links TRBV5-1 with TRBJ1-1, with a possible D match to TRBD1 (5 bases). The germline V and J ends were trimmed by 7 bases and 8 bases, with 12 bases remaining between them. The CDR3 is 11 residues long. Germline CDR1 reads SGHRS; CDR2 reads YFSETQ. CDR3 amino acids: CASASGGEAFF. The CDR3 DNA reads TGCGCCAGCGCTTCGGGGGGGGAAGCTTTCTTT.

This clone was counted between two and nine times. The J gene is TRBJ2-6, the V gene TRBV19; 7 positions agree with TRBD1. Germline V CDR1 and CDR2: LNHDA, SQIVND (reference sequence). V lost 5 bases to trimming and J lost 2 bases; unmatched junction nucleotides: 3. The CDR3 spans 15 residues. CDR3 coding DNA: TGTGCCAGTAGTGGAGGACAGGCTGGGGCCAACGTCCTGACTTTC. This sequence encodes CASSGGQAGANVLTF.

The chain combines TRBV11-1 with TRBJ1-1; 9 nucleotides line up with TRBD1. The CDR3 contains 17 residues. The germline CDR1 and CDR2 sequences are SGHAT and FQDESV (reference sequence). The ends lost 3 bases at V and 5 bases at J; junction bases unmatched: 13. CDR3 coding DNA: TGTGCCAGCAGCTTCGAAAGGGAAGGACAGGGGCAAACTGAAGCTTTCTTT. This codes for CASSFEREGQGQTEAFF.

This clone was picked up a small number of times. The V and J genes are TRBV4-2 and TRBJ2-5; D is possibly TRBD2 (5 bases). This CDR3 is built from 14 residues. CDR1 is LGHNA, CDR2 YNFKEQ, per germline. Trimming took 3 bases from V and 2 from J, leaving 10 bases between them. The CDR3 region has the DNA TGTGCCAGCAGCCAGCCTAGCAATCAAGAGACCCAGTACTTC. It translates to CASSQPSNQETQYF.

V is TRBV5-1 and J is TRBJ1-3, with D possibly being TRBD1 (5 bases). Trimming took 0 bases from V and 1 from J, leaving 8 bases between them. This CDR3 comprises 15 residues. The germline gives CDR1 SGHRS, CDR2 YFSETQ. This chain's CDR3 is CASSLAAGSGNTIYF. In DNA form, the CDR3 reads TGCGCCAGCAGCTTGGCGGCAGGGTCTGGAAACACCATATATTTT.